The clone carrying this T cell receptor (beta chain) occurred once. Its antigen is unknown. The same CDR3 arises from other DNA sequences in this sample as well. Data came from immunoSEQ multiplex PCR; TCRdb stores just in-frame clones and leaves some out. The sample has 1 million to 1.2 million clones, approximately 75% seen once. The CDR3 spans 15 residues. Germline CDR1 MDHEN, CDR2 SYDVKM. Trimming left V 4 bases short and J 0 bases short, with 10 bases between. The entry originates in a study of shared clonotypes between healthy human individuals. Study results and caveats: Relative to clonotypes present in all four donors, those not shared had lower generation probabilities. Clonotype sharing across four donors was observed for 4.5% to 6.5% of naive CD4 clonotypes.

Donors, without exception, were Caucasian adults residing in Nashville, Tennessee. The source of this sequence is a man aged 18-30 years in good health. Some clones in this sample may be carry-over from other donors' samples. The sequencing sample was made of memory CD4+ T cells from PBMCs. Subset specified: CD45RA-negative fraction. The V gene is TRBV28, the J gene TRBJ1-3; D not resolved. The CDR3 nucleotides are TGTGCCAGCAGTTCCCCAGGCATCTCTGGAAACACCATATATTTT. As protein: CASSSPGISGNTIYF. The variable domain in full, with the rest retrieved from reference TRBV28 and TRBJ1-3, is DVKVTQSSRYLVKRTGEKVFLECVQDMDHENMFWYRQDPGLGLRLIYFSYDVKMKEKGDIPEGYSVSREKKERFSLILESASTNQTSMYLCASSSPGISGNTIYFGEGSWLTVV.